This T cell receptor (beta chain) was captured by sequencing in a study of cytomegalovirus exposure and HLA in healthy donors (dated by TCRdb to 2016 to 2017). A note on the overall study: An earlier analysis of about 530 of the donors reported 250 to 350 Gb of sequence data and some 110 million unique TCR beta sequences obtained from approximately 180 million T cells. The later analysis used no new phenotypic data to find candidate immune exposures, relying instead on TCR beta sequences and their occurrence across donors. Among a few hundred genotyped donors of the cohort, an average of about 240,000 unique TCR beta nucleotide sequences were sequenced per donor, roughly 20% of them non-productive. A later analysis re-examined previously published TCR beta repertoires from more than 600 donors and added high-resolution HLA genotyping to investigate patterns of TCR occurrence. An earlier analysis of some 500 of the donors applied high-throughput TCR beta sequencing to assess whether each TCR beta V gene segment acted as functional or pseudogenic. In addition to the first cohort of 650 to 800 subjects, a separate validation cohort of 120 different subjects was used. The study profiled the T cell repertoires of 500 to 800 subjects by immunosequencing and related them to cytomegalovirus serostatus. The number of typed donors differed by locus: about 629-630 for A, B, C, DRB1 and DQB1; 522 for DQA1; 606 for DPA1; and about 470 for DPB1. The aim of the study was to test whether cataloging public T cell receptors could identify signatures of past pathogen exposure. Around 320 gigabases of sequencing data and approximately 80 million unique TCR sequences were included in an early release covering under 650 HLA-typed donors. Of the roughly 400 genotyped donors, about 80% fell in the genetic ancestry cluster associated with self-reported Caucasian donors. Class I and class II HLA loci were covered by the typing at four-digit resolution. A later genetic analysis used genome-wide SNP genotypes for about 65% of the roughly 670 donors, treating that subset as a discovery cohort. Every discovery cohort repertoire had been produced on one sequencing platform. Four to six DR-DQ haplotypes were handled as single units for association and clustering, since linkage in the cohort was strong. To predict cytomegalovirus infection status, the study combined high-throughput TCR immunosequencing, statistical association of individual TCRs with disease status, and machine learning. Donor age, sex, ethnicity and CMV serostatus were compiled alongside the repertoire data.

Broader findings and caveats from the paper: A later genetic analysis associated a missense DCLRE1C variant with V-gene and J-gene trimming of TCR beta chains, and an independent cohort replicated the association. Broadly in line with IMGT annotations, most TCR beta V segments showed up in productive rearrangements about 87% or about 30% of the time in an earlier analysis of 587 of the donors. In a later analysis, several top co-occurrence clusters were reported to appear linked to parvovirus B19, influenza, CMV and Epstein-Barr virus. The study listed 150 to 200 TCR beta chains as associated with cytomegalovirus. Specific HLA alleles were associated with around 18,000 TCR beta sequences at a false discovery rate of 0.05 in a later analysis. In vitro tests confirmed that three of the cytomegalovirus-associated TCR beta chains recognize cytomegalovirus antigens. A cluster of highly shared sequence variants was judged likely to represent a technical artifact of the sequencing pipeline. Compared with equally common non-associated chains, HLA-associated TCR beta chains in a later analysis were more clonally expanded and had lower generation probabilities. A later analysis found that most CMV-associated TCR beta chains appeared HLA-restricted, with HLA associations seemingly driven largely by CMV exposure. Because counts were too low, more than 15 rarely observed V segments, including chromosome 9 orphons, were excluded from the earlier analysis of fewer than 650 of the donors. According to a later genetic analysis, donors in an Asian-associated ancestry cluster had fewer N-insertions in productive TCRs than the roughly 670-donor mean. Because the 87-base-pair reads could not distinguish some IMGT-functional V segments, including TRBV6-2 and TRBV6-3, those segments were excluded. The classifier was reported to diagnose cytomegalovirus status with high specificity and sensitivity in both the original cohort and the validation cohort. A further reported finding was that TCR beta sequences accurately predicted the HLA-A and HLA-B alleles for most subjects in the first cohort. Linkage disequilibrium might explain the correlated functional status among segregating V segments, but an unknown experimental factor could not be ruled out. According to the authors, the approach could potentially be generalized to other disease states and immunological phenotypes. Because some donors lacked HLA typing at each locus, the association tests relied only on the typed subset. Presence/absence analyses assumed roughly uniform sequencing depth across donors, an assumption that may not hold. Most TCR sequences were observed very rarely across donors, whereas some public TCRs were present in many individuals. The cohort was sequenced for TCR beta chains only, and without alpha or paired-chain data the features that could be detected were limited. The only immune exposure information available for the cohort was CMV serostatus. When HLA alleles, especially DR and DQ, strongly co-occurred, attributing TCR associations to individual alleles was difficult. According to a later analysis, TCR association rates differed among HLA loci, with DRB1 alleles showing the most associated TCRs and HLA-C alleles showing the fewest.

The cohort consisted of hundreds of healthy bone marrow donors. At the time of sampling, all cohort members were nominally healthy, though unrecorded immune exposures were likely present. The donor tested CMV seropositive, placing the donor among the 250 to 350 seropositive members of the cohort. Every donor gave a peripheral blood sample, and the peripheral blood mononuclear cells from that sample were used for TCR beta sequencing. The Qiagen DNeasy Blood Extraction Kit was used to extract genomic DNA from the blood cell samples. Libraries were prepared through the immunoSEQ multiplex PCR assay. For the multiplex PCR, a mixture combining 60 forward primers for TCR Vbeta segments and 13 reverse primers for TCR Jbeta segments was used. Amplification of the CDR3 region of rearranged TCR beta genes was performed with a multiplex PCR assay on genomic DNA. On the Illumina HiSeq System, the amplified TCR beta libraries were sequenced as 87-base-pair reads. Concerning the study's data processing: Across the 500 to 700 repertoires, a later analysis counted some 80 million unique TCR beta chains, around 11 million of which were shared by at least two donors. Raw reads were error-corrected and collapsed into unique sequences by a nearest-neighbor algorithm in which closely related sequences were merged to remove PCR and sequencing errors. CDR3 sequences were aligned to IMGT reference sequences to assign V, D and J gene segments. For a sequence to be retained, a match of at least six nucleotides to both a V gene segment and a J gene segment was required. Rearrangements were called productive when the CDR3 lacked stop codons and stayed in frame with V and J; all others were non-productive. Following IMGT convention, CDR3 was defined as the stretch from the second conserved V-encoded cysteine up to the conserved J-encoded phenylalanine. The earlier analysis of about 590 of the donors excluded sequences that lacked an unambiguous match to a single V gene segment. In an earlier analysis of 587 of the donors, a V segment was called functional when productive rearrangements were above 56.7%, and segregating when the standard deviation between donors exceeded 5%. A statistical classification framework was built to diagnose cytomegalovirus status from the catalog of TCR beta chain sequences. A later analysis assigned V and J genes by comparing TCR nucleotide sequences with IMGT/GENE-DB human TR gene sequences. A later analysis assigned CDR3 sequences and most-parsimonious VDJ recombination scenarios with the TCRdist pipeline. In a later analysis, each TCR beta chain was defined by its CDR3 amino acid sequence together with its V-gene family, and reads without a unique V-gene family were excluded. To address suspected cross-contamination and a sequencing artifact, a later analysis removed roughly 640 highly shared, low-generation-probability nucleotide sequences. In a later analysis, a clonal expansion index was calculated for each public chain from normalized within-repertoire ranks of inferred template counts. Generation probabilities in a later analysis came from a VDJ recombination model fitted to out-of-frame rearrangements, and those results were checked against IGoR. Hypergeometric tests were used in a later analysis to score TCR-TCR, TCR-HLA and TCR-CMV co-occurrence, with a repertoire-size bias correction applied to the TCR pairs. A later analysis estimated false discovery rates by permuting HLA or CMV assignments 20 times. In a later analysis, co-occurring TCRs were grouped using DBSCAN, and TCRdist sequence similarity was added for clustering within HLA-allele-positive subsets. Repertoires with fewer than 30,000 or more than 120,000 public chains were left out of co-occurrence clustering, as were about 5 repertoires with anomalous nucleotide sharing. TCRdb mirrors the immuneACCESS table, restricted to in-frame sequences. Some clones are absent from its copies; in checked studies, under half trace to an unresolved V gene, and the reason for the others is unknown. V and J calls and clone size are those listed in that table; D and trimming were worked out from the DNA. The sample table shows 90,000 or so clones, and roughly 82% are seen once. The ten most abundant clones make up roughly 3.5% of the sample.

Note on this clone: There is no known antigen for this receptor. No base-level quality is on record; no much larger clone is a single base apart.

The germline V gene supplies CDR1 MDHEN and CDR2 SYDVKM. Measured from the cysteine to the phenylalanine, the CDR3 is 12 residues long. Only the CDR3 DNA is retained, 36 bases long and in frame from the first base. The junction shows trimming of 3 bases on V and 4 bases on J, plus 6 bases between the germline ends. This sequence uses TRBV28 and TRBJ1-2; the D gene lacks a confident call. This TCR came from a young man in good health and CMV-seropositive. The specimen sequenced was PBMCs. For the CDR3, the sequence is CASSFRLYGYTF. The nucleotide sequence reads as follows: TGTGCCAGCAGTTTCAGGCTCTATGGCTACACCTTC.